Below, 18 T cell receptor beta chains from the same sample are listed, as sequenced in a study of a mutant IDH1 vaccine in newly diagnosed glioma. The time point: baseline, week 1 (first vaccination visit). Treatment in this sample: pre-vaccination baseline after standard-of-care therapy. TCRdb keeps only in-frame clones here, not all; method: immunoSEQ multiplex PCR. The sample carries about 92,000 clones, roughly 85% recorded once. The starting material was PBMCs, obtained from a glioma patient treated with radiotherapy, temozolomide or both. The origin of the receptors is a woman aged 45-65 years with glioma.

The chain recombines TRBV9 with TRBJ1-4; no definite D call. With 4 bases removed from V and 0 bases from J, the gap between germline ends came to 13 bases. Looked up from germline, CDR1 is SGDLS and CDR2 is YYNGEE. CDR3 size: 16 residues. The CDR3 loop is CASSQNPTTTNEKLFF. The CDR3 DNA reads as TGTGCCAGCAGCCAGAACCCGACAACAACTAATGAAAAACTGTTTTTT.

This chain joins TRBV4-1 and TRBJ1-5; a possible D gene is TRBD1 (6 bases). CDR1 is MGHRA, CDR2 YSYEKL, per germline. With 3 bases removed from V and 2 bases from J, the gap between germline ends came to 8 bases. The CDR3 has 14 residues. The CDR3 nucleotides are TGCGCCAGCAGCCACGGACAGCGCAATCAGCCCCAGCATTTT. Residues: CASSHGQRNQPQHF.

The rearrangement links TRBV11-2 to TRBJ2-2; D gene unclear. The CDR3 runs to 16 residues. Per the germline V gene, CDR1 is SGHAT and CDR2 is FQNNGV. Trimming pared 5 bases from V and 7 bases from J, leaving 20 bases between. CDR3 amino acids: CASSADPTWNYGELFF. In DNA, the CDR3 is TGTGCCAGCAGCGCCGACCCCACCTGGAACTACGGGGAGCTGTTTTTT. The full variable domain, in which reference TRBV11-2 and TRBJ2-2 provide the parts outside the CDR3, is EAGVAQSPRYKIIEKRQSVAFWCNPISGHATLYWYQQILGQGPKLLIQFQNNGVVDDSQLPKDRFSAERLKGVDSTLKIQPAKLEDSAVYLCASSADPTWNYGELFFGEGSRLTVL.

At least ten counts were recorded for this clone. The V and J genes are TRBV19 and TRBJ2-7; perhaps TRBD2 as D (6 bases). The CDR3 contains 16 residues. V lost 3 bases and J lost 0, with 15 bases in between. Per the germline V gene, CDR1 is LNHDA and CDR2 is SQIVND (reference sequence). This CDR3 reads CASSIQRTISSYEQYF. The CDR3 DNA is TGTGCCAGTAGTATTCAGAGGACTATAAGCTCCTACGAGCAGTACTTC.

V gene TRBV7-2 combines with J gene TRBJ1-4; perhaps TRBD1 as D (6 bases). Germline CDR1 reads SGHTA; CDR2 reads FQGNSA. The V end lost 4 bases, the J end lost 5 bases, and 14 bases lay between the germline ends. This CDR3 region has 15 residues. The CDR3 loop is CASSYGLGGNEKLFF. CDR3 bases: TGTGCCAGCAGCTATGGACTCGGGGGCAATGAAAAACTGTTTTTT.

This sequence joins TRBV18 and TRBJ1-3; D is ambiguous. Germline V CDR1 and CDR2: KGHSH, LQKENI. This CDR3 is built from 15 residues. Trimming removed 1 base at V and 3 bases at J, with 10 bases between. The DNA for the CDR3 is TGTGCCAGCTCACCACGACGTGGGGATGGAAACACCATATATTTT. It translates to CASSPRRGDGNTIYF.

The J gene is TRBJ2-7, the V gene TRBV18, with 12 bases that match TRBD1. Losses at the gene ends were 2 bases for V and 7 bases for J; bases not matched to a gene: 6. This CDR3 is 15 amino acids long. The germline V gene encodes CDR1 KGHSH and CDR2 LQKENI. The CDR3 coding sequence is TGTGCCAGCTCACCATCGGGACAGGGGGCAGGAGAGCAGTACTTC. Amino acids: CASSPSGQGAGEQYF.

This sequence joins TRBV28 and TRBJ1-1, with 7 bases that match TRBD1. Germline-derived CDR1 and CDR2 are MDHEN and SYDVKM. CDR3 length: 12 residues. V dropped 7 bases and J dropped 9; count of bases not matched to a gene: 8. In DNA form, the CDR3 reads TGTGCCAGCATGGATGGACAGGACAAAGCTTTCTTT. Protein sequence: CASMDGQDKAFF. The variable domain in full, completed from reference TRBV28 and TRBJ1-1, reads DVKVTQSSRYLVKRTGEKVFLECVQDMDHENMFWYRQDPGLGLRLIYFSYDVKMKEKGDIPEGYSVSREKKERFSLILESASTNQTSMYLCASMDGQDKAFFGQGTRLTVV.

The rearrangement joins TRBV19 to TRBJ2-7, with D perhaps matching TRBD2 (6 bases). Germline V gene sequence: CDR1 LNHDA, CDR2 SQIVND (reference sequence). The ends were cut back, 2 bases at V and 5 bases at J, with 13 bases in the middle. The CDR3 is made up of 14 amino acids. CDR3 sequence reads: CASSIYGGFDEQYF. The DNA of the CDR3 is TGTGCCAGTAGTATATACGGAGGGTTCGACGAGCAGTACTTC.

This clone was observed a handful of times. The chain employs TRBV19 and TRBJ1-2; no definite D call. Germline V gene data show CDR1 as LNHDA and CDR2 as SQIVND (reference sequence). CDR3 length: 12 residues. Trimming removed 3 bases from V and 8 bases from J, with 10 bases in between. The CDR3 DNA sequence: TGTGCCAGTAGTATTGAGTGGGCGGGCTACACCTTC. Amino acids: CASSIEWAGYTF. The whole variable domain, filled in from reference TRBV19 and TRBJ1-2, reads DGGITQSPKYLFRKEGQNVTLSCEQNLNHDAMYWYRQDPGQGLRLIYYSQIVNDFQKGDIAEGYSVSREKKESFPLTVTSAQKNPTAFYLCASSIEWAGYTFGSGTRLTVV.

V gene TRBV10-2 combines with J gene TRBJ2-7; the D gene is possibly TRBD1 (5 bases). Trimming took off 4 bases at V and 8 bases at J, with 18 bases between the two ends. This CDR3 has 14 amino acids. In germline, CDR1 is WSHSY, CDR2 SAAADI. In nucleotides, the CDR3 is TGCGCCAGCAGTGTGGCAGGGTCTCCTCGGAAGCAGTACTTC. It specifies CASSVAGSPRKQYF.

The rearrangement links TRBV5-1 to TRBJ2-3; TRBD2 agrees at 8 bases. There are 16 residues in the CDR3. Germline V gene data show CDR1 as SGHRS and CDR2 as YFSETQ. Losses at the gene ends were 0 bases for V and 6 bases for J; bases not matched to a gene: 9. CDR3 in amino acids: CASSLESGGGSDTQYF. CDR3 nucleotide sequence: TGCGCCAGCAGCTTGGAGAGCGGGGGAGGATCCGATACGCAGTATTTT.

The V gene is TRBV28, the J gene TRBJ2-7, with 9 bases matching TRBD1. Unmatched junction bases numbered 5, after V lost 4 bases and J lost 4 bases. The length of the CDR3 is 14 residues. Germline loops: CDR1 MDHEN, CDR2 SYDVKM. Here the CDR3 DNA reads TGTGCCAGCAGTTCACCGGGACAGGGTTACGAGCAGTACTTC. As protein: CASSSPGQGYEQYF.

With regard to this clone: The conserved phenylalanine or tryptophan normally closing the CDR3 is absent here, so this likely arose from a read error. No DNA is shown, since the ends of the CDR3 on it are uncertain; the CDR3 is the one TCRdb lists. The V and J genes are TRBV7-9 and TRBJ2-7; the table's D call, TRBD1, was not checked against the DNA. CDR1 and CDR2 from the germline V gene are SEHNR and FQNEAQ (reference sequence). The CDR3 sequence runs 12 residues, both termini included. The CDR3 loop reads CASSLAGDRPQL.

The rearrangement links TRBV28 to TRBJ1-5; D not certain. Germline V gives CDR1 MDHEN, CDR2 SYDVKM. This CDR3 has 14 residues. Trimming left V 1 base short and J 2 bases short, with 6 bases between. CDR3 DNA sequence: TGTGCCAGCAGTTTATTATATGGCAATCAGCCCCAGCATTTT. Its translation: CASSLLYGNQPQHF.

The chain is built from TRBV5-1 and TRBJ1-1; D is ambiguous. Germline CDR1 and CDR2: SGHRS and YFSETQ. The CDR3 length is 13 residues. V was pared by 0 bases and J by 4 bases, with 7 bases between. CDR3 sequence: CASSLAAATEAFF. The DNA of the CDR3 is TGCGCCAGCAGCTTGGCGGCAGCCACTGAAGCTTTCTTT.

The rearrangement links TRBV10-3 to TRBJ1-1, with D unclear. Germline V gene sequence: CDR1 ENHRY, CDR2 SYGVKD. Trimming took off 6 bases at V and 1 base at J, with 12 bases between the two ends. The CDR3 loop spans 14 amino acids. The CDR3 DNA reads TGTGCCATCAGCCCGATATCAGGGAACACTGAAGCTTTCTTT. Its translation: CAISPISGNTEAFF.

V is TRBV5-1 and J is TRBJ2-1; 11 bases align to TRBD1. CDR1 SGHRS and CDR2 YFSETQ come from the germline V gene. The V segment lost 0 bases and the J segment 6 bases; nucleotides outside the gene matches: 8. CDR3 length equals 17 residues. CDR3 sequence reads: CASSLAPPGTGGNEQFF. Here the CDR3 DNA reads TGCGCCAGCAGCTTGGCCCCCCCTGGGACAGGGGGCAATGAGCAGTTCTTC.